Here is one T cell receptor (beta chain) with its context. As yet, its antigen is unknown. This entry belongs to a study of T cell responses to AZD1222 COVID-19 vaccine. Study-wide results and caveats: Among spike-specific TCRs, nearly half reportedly target unmutated variant regions. Vaccine-associated CD4 TCRs spanned spike, dominant at 160-218 and 743-854. Mostly white British, mostly female donors; authors suggested clonal diversity may be underestimated.

TCRdb's table, derived via immunoSEQ multiplex PCR, lists solely in-frame clones and lacks some. The sample holds about 140,000 clones, 80% to 95% seen once. The CDR3 extends over 15 amino acids. Unmatched junction bases numbered 5, after V lost 5 bases and J lost 4 bases. Germline loops: CDR1 LGHDT, CDR2 YNNKEL (reference sequence). V is TRBV3-1 (or the pseudogene TRBV3-2) and J is TRBJ2-1, with 10 bases that match TRBD2. Source: peripheral blood, taken on day 0 of AZD1222 vaccination. The sequence came from an adult in good health. The CDR3, as DNA: TGTGCCAGCAGCAACCTAGCGGGGGAGTACAATGAGCAGTTCTTC. This codes for CASSNLAGEYNEQFF.